These T cell receptor beta chains were read from a single sample in a study of blood T cell repertoires in COVID-19. Data came from immunoSEQ multiplex PCR; TCRdb stores just in-frame clones and leaves some out. This sample has some 180,000 clones, with roughly 81% found just once. Specimen: peripheral blood. These receptors all come from an elderly woman with COVID-19, enrolled during active disease. Each CDR3 is given with its conserved first and last residue. The size field is filled for only some rows; it gives once, few, many or a size class.

v_gene: TRBV25-1
j_gene: TRBJ2-3
abundance: -
CDR3aa: CASSEAGGRDTQYF

v_gene: TRBV27
j_gene: TRBJ2-1
abundance: -
CDR3aa: CASSLWDSSYNEQFF

v_gene: TRBV4-1
j_gene: TRBJ2-7
abundance: -
CDR3aa: CASSQDSPGWRTTYEQYF

v_gene: TRBV29-1
j_gene: TRBJ2-1
abundance: -
CDR3aa: CSVPYTSEQFF

v_gene: TRBV21-1
j_gene: TRBJ2-3
abundance: -
CDR3aa: CASSKGVGQGTDTQYF

v_gene: TRBV6-2/TRBV6-3
j_gene: TRBJ2-4
abundance: few
CDR3aa: CASSYQTAHEGYF

v_gene: TRBV5-1
j_gene: TRBJ2-2
abundance: few
CDR3aa: CASGTSGRNTGELFF

v_gene: TRBV5-5
j_gene: TRBJ2-7
abundance: -
CDR3aa: CASSLVQGSYEQYF

v_gene: TRBV6-6
j_gene: TRBJ1-5
abundance: -
CDR3aa: CASSTTGSNQPQHF

v_gene: TRBV12-5
j_gene: TRBJ2-7
abundance: -
CDR3aa: CASGSWGGLTYEQYF

v_gene: TRBV5-4
j_gene: TRBJ2-2
abundance: -
CDR3aa: CASSTGHLSTGELFF

v_gene: TRBV6-2/TRBV6-3
j_gene: TRBJ2-5
abundance: once
CDR3aa: CASSYSRSQETQYF

v_gene: TRBV19
j_gene: TRBJ1-1
abundance: -
CDR3aa: CASSNRDRGRGTEAFF

v_gene: TRBV3-1/TRBV3-2
j_gene: TRBJ2-1
abundance: once
CDR3aa: CASSQESGGRKQFF

v_gene: TRBV18
j_gene: TRBJ2-1
abundance: -
CDR3aa: CASSAGTPYNEQFF

v_gene: TRBV6-5
j_gene: TRBJ1-2
abundance: -
CDR3aa: CASSGDSFAYGYTF

v_gene: TRBV20-1
j_gene: TRBJ2-2
abundance: -
CDR3aa: CSASGGQNTGELFF

v_gene: TRBV5-6
j_gene: TRBJ2-7
abundance: -
CDR3aa: CASSSWTGATGTRDF

v_gene: TRBV20-1
j_gene: TRBJ2-3
abundance: -
CDR3aa: CSASPLAGVTDTQYF

v_gene: TRBV2
j_gene: TRBJ1-2
abundance: -
CDR3aa: CASSALYGYTF

v_gene: TRBV5-4
j_gene: TRBJ2-1
abundance: -
CDR3aa: CASSPGTGGWDEQFF

v_gene: TRBV2
j_gene: TRBJ2-5
abundance: -
CDR3aa: CASSGVSGVETQYF

v_gene: TRBV7-3
j_gene: TRBJ2-7
abundance: few
CDR3aa: CASSLGLAGAQYF

v_gene: TRBV10-3
j_gene: TRBJ2-7
abundance: -
CDR3aa: CAISERPRGEQYF

v_gene: TRBV27
j_gene: TRBJ2-7
abundance: -
CDR3aa: CASSLVGGGTYEQYF

v_gene: TRBV19
j_gene: TRBJ1-2
abundance: -
CDR3aa: CACSQGARKDGYTF